A single sample gave rise to the 20 T cell receptor beta chains below, sequenced in a study of blood T cells in healthy people across ages. Using a J-beta primer mix together with a sample-barcoded 5' primer, a second PCR was run for roughly 7 to 12 cycles. TCRdb used MiXCR to reprocess the 5' RACE reads, holding one entry per CDR3 protein. Here the sample spans some 640,000 distinct CDR3 sequences, 25% to 35% being singletons. Material: blood. Source of these receptors: a woman aged 80 or over in good health.

This clonotype came up many times. J is TRBJ2-3 and V is TRBV20-1; 8 nucleotides line up with TRBD2. CDR3 size: 15 residues. CDR1 and CDR2 from the germline V gene are DFQATT and SNEGSKA (reference sequence). Germline trimming cut 2 bases from V and 2 bases from J; bases unmatched to any gene: 6. The CDR3 region is CSARSGLAITDTQYF. DNA for the CDR3: TGCAGTGCTAGATCCGGACTAGCCATCACAGATACGCAGTATTTT.

The chain is built from TRBV19 and TRBJ1-2, with D unclear. Germline CDR1 and CDR2: LNHDA and SQIVND (reference sequence). Between the trimmed V and J ends, which lost 0 bases and 11 bases, there was a span of 7 bases. The CDR3 sequence is 11 residues long. In DNA form, the CDR3 reads TGTGCCAGTAGTATAGAAGGGAAGTACACCTTC. It translates to CASSIEGKYTF.

This CDR3 reads CASSLDAGGVGSNQPQHF. The CDR3 coding sequence is TGTGCCAGCAGCTTGGACGCGGGAGGCGTCGGGAGCAATCAGCCCCAGCATTTT. The chain is built from TRBV5-8 and TRBJ1-5; D ambiguous. The V end was cut by 0 bases, the J end by 1 base, with 17 bases between. The CDR3 contains 18 residues. CDR1 SGHTS and CDR2 YDEGEE come from the germline V gene.

Details on this clonotype: A much larger clone is a single base away; this may be a read error. V is TRBV7-2 and J is TRBJ2-3; D might be TRBD1 (5 bases). Germline CDR1 reads SGHTA; CDR2 reads FQGNSA. This CDR3 spans 15 amino acids. DNA for the CDR3: TGTGCCAGCAGCCAGGAAATCCCCAGCACAGGTACGCAGTATTTT. It yields the protein CASSQEIPSTGTQYF.

The chain carries TRBV20-1 and TRBJ2-5; 8 positions agree with TRBD1. The end of the DNA aligns better with TRBJ2-7, so the J call may be wrong. The CDR3 loop spans 12 amino acids. The germline V gene encodes CDR1 DFQATT and CDR2 SNEGSKA (reference sequence). The CDR3 loop is CSAADRGYEQYF. In nucleotides, the CDR3 is TGCAGTGCTGCTGACAGGGGATACGAGCAGTACTTC.

Regarding this clonotype: Being one base from a much bigger clone, this may be a read error. The gene calls are TRBV5-1 and TRBJ2-5; no definite D call. CDR3 length: 12 residues. V lost 0 bases and J lost 11, with 11 bases in between. Germline assignment: CDR1 SGHRS and CDR2 YFSETQ. CDR3 nucleotides: TGCGCCAGCAGCTTGGGGGCAGCTGAGCAGTACTTC. This encodes CASSLGAAEQYF.

This chain joins TRBV7-3 and TRBJ2-1, with 10 bases lining up with TRBD1. The J segment lost 7 bases and the V segment lost 5 bases, leaving 17 bases of the junction unmatched. The CDR3 is 18 residues long. Germline assignment: CDR1 SGHTA and CDR2 FQGTGA. The CDR3 region has the DNA TGTGCCAGCAGCGCCCTTCCCGGGACAGGGGCAGGAACTAATGAGCAGTTCTTC. Protein sequence: CASSALPGTGAGTNEQFF.

The table lists this clonotype with a few counts. V gene TRBV7-9 combines with J gene TRBJ1-5; the match to TRBD1 covers 8 bases. With 1 base clipped from V and 6 bases from J, the junction kept 8 bases outside the gene matches. The CDR3 has 16 amino acids. From germline, CDR1 is SEHNR and CDR2 FQNEAQ (reference sequence). The CDR3 coding sequence is TGTGCCAGCAGCTTAGAGATTCAGGGGGCGGGTCAGCCCCAGCATTTT. Translating it yields CASSLEIQGAGQPQHF.

This clonotype was counted at least ten times. J is TRBJ2-5 and V is TRBV7-6; 9 bases align to TRBD1. Unmatched junction bases numbered 7, after V lost 10 bases and J lost 4 bases. Germline CDR1 is SGHVS and CDR2 is FNYEAQ. The CDR3 contains 13 residues. DNA of the CDR3: TGTGCCACCGCCCGGACAGGGGTAGAGACCCAGTACTTC. Protein product: CATARTGVETQYF.

The chain recombines TRBV6-6 with TRBJ1-4, with no clear D. The CDR3 runs to 13 residues. Germline V gene data show CDR1 as MNHNY and CDR2 as SVGAGI (reference sequence). V was shortened by 5 bases and J by 4 bases, with 8 bases between the two germline ends. The DNA of the CDR3 is TGTGCCAGCAGTGGGAACCTTAATGAAAAACTGTTTTTT. It translates to CASSGNLNEKLFF.

This chain connects TRBV5-1 to TRBJ2-3; 11 nucleotides line up with TRBD2. Germline lookup yields CDR1 SGHRS and CDR2 YFSETQ. J lost 3 bases, V lost 4 bases, and 16 bases had no gene match. CDR3 size: 19 residues. The CDR3 is CASSRQATTSGGPTDTQYF. The CDR3 region has the DNA TGCGCCAGCAGCCGCCAGGCGACAACTAGCGGGGGCCCTACAGATACGCAGTATTTT.

This clonotype was observed many times. The chain recombines TRBV7-2 with TRBJ2-1; 7 nucleotides agree with TRBD1. Germline V gene sequence: CDR1 SGHTA, CDR2 FQGNSA. The junction had 4 bases not matched to a gene; V was cut back by 5 bases and J by 0 bases. This CDR3 has 15 amino acids. The CDR3 protein is CASSHDRASYNEQFF. DNA of the CDR3: TGTGCCAGCAGCCATGACAGGGCCTCCTACAATGAGCAGTTCTTC. The whole variable domain, remainder taken from reference TRBV7-2 and TRBJ2-1, is GAGVSQSPSNKVTEKGKDVELRCDPISGHTALYWYRQSLGQGLEFLIYFQGNSAPDKSGLPSDRFSAERTGGSVSTLTIQRTQQEDSAVYLCASSHDRASYNEQFFGPGTRLTVL.

This clonotype was observed at least ten times. The chain has TRBV5-1 and TRBJ1-2; TRBD1 is a possible D gene (5 bases). CDR1 is SGHRS, CDR2 YFSETQ, per germline. This CDR3 spans 12 amino acids. The V and J ends lost 5 bases and 1 base respectively, with 6 bases between them. CDR3 DNA sequence: TGCGCCAGCAGAGGGGTTAACTATGGCTACACCTTC. This encodes CASRGVNYGYTF.

This clonotype was detected only a few times. V is TRBV5-8 and J is TRBJ1-5; 10 bases are a match to TRBD1. With 7 bases clipped from V and 5 bases from J, the junction kept 9 bases outside the gene matches. Germline-derived CDR1 and CDR2 are SGHTS and YDEGEE. The CDR3 covers 15 residues. The CDR3 is CASDDRGLIDQPQHF. The CDR3, as DNA: TGTGCCAGCGATGACAGGGGGCTCATCGATCAGCCCCAGCATTTT. Full variable domain (rest looked up from reference TRBV5-8 and TRBJ1-5): EAGVTQSPTHLIKTRGQQATLRCSPISGHTSVYWYQQALGLGLQFLLWYDEGEERNRGNFPPRFSGRQFPNYSSELNVNALELEDSALYLCASDDRGLIDQPQHFGDGTRLSIL.

This clonotype was seen many times. One base away lies a much larger clone, so this may be a sequencing read error. The V gene is TRBV2, the J gene TRBJ2-7; D might be TRBD2 (5 bases). Germline V lookup: CDR1 SNHLY, CDR2 FYNNEI. The CDR3 has 14 residues. V gave up 6 bases and J gave up 6 bases, with 18 bases separating them. CDR3 protein: CASREPLDWGEQYF. The CDR3 DNA reads TGTGCCAGCAGGGAACCGCTGGACTGGGGCGAGCAGTACTTC.

In the case of this clonotype: A read error may produce the germline difference seen at one junction end. The chain couples TRBV7-4 to TRBJ1-4; D unresolved. The CDR3 length is 15 residues. CDR1 is SGHVT, CDR2 SQSDAQ, per germline. The CDR3 DNA follows: TGTGCCAACAGCTTAGTCGCAGCAACTAATGAAAAACTGTTTTTT. Translating gives CANSLVAATNEKLFF.

The genes are TRBV29-1 and TRBJ1-1; 8 bases align to TRBD1. The CDR3 sequence is 18 residues long. Germline V gene data show CDR1 as SQVTM and CDR2 as ANQGSEA. V lost 2 bases, J lost 8 bases, and 22 bases stayed unmatched. The CDR3 sequence is CSVESIGRGPLGLREAFF. The CDR3 coding sequence is TGCAGCGTTGAATCTATAGGCAGGGGGCCGCTTGGGCTACGGGAAGCTTTCTTT.

This clonotype was seen repeatedly, ten times or more. This sequence joins TRBV12-3 or TRBV12-4 and TRBJ2-1; D call uncertain. The germline V and J ends were trimmed by 3 bases and 0 bases, with 12 bases remaining between them. CDR3 length equals 16 residues. CDR3 loop: CASSFRQALSYNEQFF. The DNA for the CDR3 is TGTGCCAGCAGTTTTAGGCAGGCCCTCTCCTACAATGAGCAGTTCTTC.

V and J are TRBV12-3 or TRBV12-4 and TRBJ1-5, with no clear D. There are 17 residues in the CDR3. Trimming cost V 1 base and J 1 base, with 14 bases left between them. CDR3 coding DNA: TGTGCCAGCAGTTTAGGAGGACTGTCTCGGAGCAATCAGCCCCAGCATTTT. Residues: CASSLGGLSRSNQPQHF.

The V and J genes are TRBV29-1 and TRBJ2-7; D might be TRBD2 (5 bases). Germline CDR1 is SQVTM and CDR2 is ANQGSEA. CDR3 length equals 11 residues. V was clipped by 6 bases and J by 6 bases, with 12 bases between them. The CDR3 DNA reads TGCAGCGTCGGTCCCGAGGGCGAGCAGTACTTC. Its translation is CSVGPEGEQYF.